The following is a T cell receptor (beta chain) sequence with its context. Its target is not known. This table comes from immunoSEQ multiplex PCR, and its TCRdb copy is limited to in-frame clones, with some not included. The sample lists 85,000 to 95,000 clones; more than 70% were seen once. This sample's time point: pretreatment peripheral blood. The sample comes from a study of PD-L1 blockade in urothelial cancer. Study overall: The analyses of blood took place 3 weeks (second dose) and 6 weeks after treatment start. The median number of T cells present in blood samples was about 130,000.

After removal of 1 base from V and 0 bases from J, the junction contained 4 bases not matched to a gene. In germline, CDR1 is SGHNT, CDR2 YENEEA. This CDR3 is built from 17 residues. Findings and limits, study-wide: A pretreatment blood TCR clonality that fell below the median predicted better progression-free and overall survival.

Sequenced material: PBMCs, taken around atezolizumab (anti-PD-L1) treatment. This chain connects TRBV11-3 to TRBJ2-1, with 9 bases lining up with TRBD2. The receptor was derived from a woman aged 80 or over with urothelial cancer. CDR3 sequence (DNA): TGTGCCAGCAGCTTAGGACTAGCGGCCAGCTCCTACAATGAGCAGTTCTTC. Residues: CASSLGLAASSYNEQFF.